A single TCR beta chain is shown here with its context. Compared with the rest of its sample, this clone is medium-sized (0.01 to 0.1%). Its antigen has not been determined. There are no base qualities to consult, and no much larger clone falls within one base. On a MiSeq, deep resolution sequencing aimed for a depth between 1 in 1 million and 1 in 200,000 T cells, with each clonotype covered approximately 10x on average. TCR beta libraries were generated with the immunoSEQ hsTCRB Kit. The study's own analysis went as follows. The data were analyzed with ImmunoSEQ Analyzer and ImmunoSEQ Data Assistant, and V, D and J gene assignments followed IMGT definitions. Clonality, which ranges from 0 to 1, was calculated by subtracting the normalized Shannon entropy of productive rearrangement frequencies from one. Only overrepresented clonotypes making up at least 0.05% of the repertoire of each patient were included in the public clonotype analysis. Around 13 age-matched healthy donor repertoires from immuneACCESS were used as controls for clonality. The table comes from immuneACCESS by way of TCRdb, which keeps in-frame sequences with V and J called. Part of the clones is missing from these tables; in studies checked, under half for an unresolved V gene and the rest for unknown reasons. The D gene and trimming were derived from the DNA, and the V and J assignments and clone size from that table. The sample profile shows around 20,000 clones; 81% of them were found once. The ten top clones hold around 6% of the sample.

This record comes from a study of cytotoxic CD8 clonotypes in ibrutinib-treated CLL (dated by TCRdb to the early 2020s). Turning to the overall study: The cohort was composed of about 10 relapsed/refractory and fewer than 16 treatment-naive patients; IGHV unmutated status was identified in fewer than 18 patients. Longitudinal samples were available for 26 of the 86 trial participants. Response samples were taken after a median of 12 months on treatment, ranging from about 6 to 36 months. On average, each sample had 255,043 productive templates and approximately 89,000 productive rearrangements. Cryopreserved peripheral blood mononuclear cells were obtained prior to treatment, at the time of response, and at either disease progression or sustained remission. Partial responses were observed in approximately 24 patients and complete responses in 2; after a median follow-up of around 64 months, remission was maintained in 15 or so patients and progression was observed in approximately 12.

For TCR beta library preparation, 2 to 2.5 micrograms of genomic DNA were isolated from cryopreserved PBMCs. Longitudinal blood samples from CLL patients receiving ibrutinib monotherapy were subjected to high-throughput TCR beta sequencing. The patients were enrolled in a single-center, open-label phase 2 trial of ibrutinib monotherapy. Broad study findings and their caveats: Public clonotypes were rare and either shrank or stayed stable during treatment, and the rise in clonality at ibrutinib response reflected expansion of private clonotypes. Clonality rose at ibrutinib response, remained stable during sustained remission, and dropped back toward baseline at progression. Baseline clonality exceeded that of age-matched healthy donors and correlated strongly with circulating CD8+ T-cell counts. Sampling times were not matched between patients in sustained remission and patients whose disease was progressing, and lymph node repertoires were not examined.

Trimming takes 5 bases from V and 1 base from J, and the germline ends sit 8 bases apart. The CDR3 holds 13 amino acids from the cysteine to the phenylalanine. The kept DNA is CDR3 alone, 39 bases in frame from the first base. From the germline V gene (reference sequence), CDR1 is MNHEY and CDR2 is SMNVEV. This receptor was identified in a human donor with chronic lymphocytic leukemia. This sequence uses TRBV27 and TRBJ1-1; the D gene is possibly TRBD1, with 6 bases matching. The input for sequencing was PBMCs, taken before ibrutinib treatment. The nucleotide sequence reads TGTGCCAGCAGTCAACAGGGGAACACTGAAGCTTTCTTT. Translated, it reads CASSQQGNTEAFF.